This entry lists 28 T cell receptor beta chains sequenced from one sample in a study of shared clonotypes between healthy human individuals. Sequenced by immunoSEQ multiplex PCR; TCRdb stores in-frame clones only, minus some. The data hold approximately 2.5 million clones, with roughly 93% observed a single time. Sequenced material: naive CD4+ T cells from PBMCs. Indicated subset: CD45RA+ positively selected. These receptors originate from a man between 18 and 29 years old in good health. Some clones in this sample may be carry-over from other donors' samples.

The chain is built from TRBV10-3 and TRBJ2-1, with D unresolved. The CDR3 is 12 amino acids. Germline CDR1 is ENHRY and CDR2 is SYGVKD. Trimming took off 9 bases at V and 6 bases at J, with 12 bases between the two ends. The CDR3 DNA reads TGTGCCATGGGAATGGATGGCAATGAGCAGTTCTTC. It encodes CAMGMDGNEQFF.

The gene calls are TRBV2 and TRBJ1-2; tentative D call: TRBD1 (6 bases). This CDR3 contains 13 residues. Looked up from germline, CDR1 is SNHLY and CDR2 is FYNNEI. Deletions cut 7 bases from V and 4 bases from J, with 13 bases between. The CDR3 reads CASTRGGGYGYTF. In DNA, the CDR3 is TGTGCCAGCACCCGAGGAGGGGGCTATGGCTACACCTTC.

This chain joins TRBV7-9 and TRBJ1-2; D may be TRBD1 (6 bases). CDR1 and CDR2 from the germline V gene are SEHNR and FQNEAQ (reference sequence). The CDR3 loop spans 13 amino acids. V was pared by 10 bases and J by 8 bases, with 20 bases between. CDR3 DNA sequence: TGTGCCACCGGGACACCTCCTGGTTTGGGCTACACCTTC. It translates to CATGTPPGLGYTF.

The gene calls are TRBV28 and TRBJ1-2, with 7 bases lining up with TRBD1. Germline V lookup: CDR1 MDHEN, CDR2 SYDVKM. This CDR3 has 14 residues. The trim removed 6 bases at V and 4 bases at J, leaving 8 bases unmatched. The CDR3 DNA is TGTGCCAGCAGGTTGACAGGGCTCACCTATGGCTACACCTTC. Protein sequence: CASRLTGLTYGYTF.

CDR3 sequence reads: CASSEYYKDTQYF. The CDR3 region has the DNA TGTGCCAGCAGTGAATATTATAAAGATACGCAGTATTTT. The chain joins TRBV25-1 to TRBJ2-3; no clear D. Trimming took 0 bases from V and 5 from J, leaving 6 bases between them. The V gene's germline CDR1 is MGHDK and CDR2 SYGVNS. This CDR3 has 13 amino acids. Full variable domain (rest looked up from reference TRBV25-1 and TRBJ2-3): EADIYQTPRYLVIGTGKKITLECSQTMGHDKMYWYQQDPGMELHLIHYSYGVNSTEKGDLSSESTVSRIRTEHFPLTLESARPSHTSQYLCASSEYYKDTQYFGPGTRLTVL.

This sequence joins TRBV2 and TRBJ1-2; D uncertain. The CDR3 is 13 amino acids. The V end lost 4 bases, the J end lost 3 bases, and 9 bases lay between the germline ends. CDR1 is SNHLY, CDR2 FYNNEI, per germline. CDR3 in amino acids: CASSVYPDYGYTF. CDR3 coding DNA: TGTGCCAGCAGTGTTTACCCTGACTATGGCTACACCTTC.

The rearrangement joins TRBV10-3 to TRBJ2-7; D is unclear. Germline V gives CDR1 ENHRY, CDR2 SYGVKD. V gave up 8 bases and J gave up 5 bases, with 10 bases separating them. The CDR3 loop spans 11 amino acids. This chain's CDR3 is CAIGRLDEQYF. The CDR3 DNA reads TGTGCCATCGGTCGCCTGGACGAGCAGTACTTC.

This sequence joins TRBV6-1 and TRBJ1-1; TRBD1 matches at 8 bases. V gave up 3 bases and J gave up 4 bases; unmatched junction bases: 10. Per the germline V gene, CDR1 is MNHNS and CDR2 is SASEGT. This CDR3 has 16 residues. The CDR3 loop is CASSERIHRGSTEAFF. The CDR3 nucleotides read TGTGCCAGCAGTGAGAGGATCCACAGGGGGAGCACTGAAGCTTTCTTT.

The chain combines TRBV28 with TRBJ2-1, with 11 positions matching TRBD2. The CDR3 loop spans 17 amino acids. Germline CDR1 is MDHEN and CDR2 is SYDVKM. Losses at the gene ends were 2 bases for V and 7 bases for J; bases not matched to a gene: 10. The CDR3, as DNA: TGTGCCAGCAGTTTACTTCTGACTAGCGGGACCACGAATGAGCAGTTCTTC. This sequence encodes CASSLLLTSGTTNEQFF.

The chain uses TRBV28 and TRBJ2-7; 9 bases are a match to TRBD2. The CDR3 extends over 18 amino acids. Germline values: CDR1 MDHEN, CDR2 SYDVKM. The V and J ends lost 7 bases and 2 bases, in that order; junction bases with no gene match: 18. CDR3: CASTPGGASLAGTYEQYF. CDR3 nucleotide sequence: TGTGCCAGCACCCCTGGAGGGGCTAGCCTAGCGGGAACCTACGAGCAGTACTTC. Combining the CDR3 with reference TRBV28 and TRBJ2-7 gives the whole variable domain DVKVTQSSRYLVKRTGEKVFLECVQDMDHENMFWYRQDPGLGLRLIYFSYDVKMKEKGDIPEGYSVSREKKERFSLILESASTNQTSMYLCASTPGGASLAGTYEQYFGPGTRLTVT.

The chain carries TRBV7-8 and TRBJ2-4; no firm D call. In germline, CDR1 is SGHVS, CDR2 FQNEAQ. The V gene lost 1 base and the J gene lost 4 bases, with 5 bases spanning the gap. The CDR3 length is 13 residues. The CDR3 DNA is TGTGCCAGCAGCTTAGTAGAGAAAAACATTCAGTACTTC. Its translation: CASSLVEKNIQYF.

The chain carries TRBV28 and TRBJ2-7; D might be TRBD2 (5 bases). This CDR3 comprises 14 residues. CDR1 MDHEN and CDR2 SYDVKM come from the germline V gene. V lost 5 bases and J 3 bases, leaving 14 bases between the germline ends. The CDR3 spells CASSVRETLYEQYF. Here the CDR3 DNA reads TGTGCCAGCAGTGTAAGGGAGACTCTCTACGAGCAGTACTTC.

This sequence joins TRBV9 and TRBJ2-1, with D possibly called TRBD1 or TRBD2 (5 bases each). Germline V gene data show CDR1 as SGDLS and CDR2 as YYNGEE. Trimming took 4 bases from V and 3 from J, leaving 17 bases between them. The CDR3 loop spans 16 amino acids. As DNA, the CDR3 is TGTGCCAGCAGCCCCCTTGAGGGAAGGGGCTACAATGAGCAGTTCTTC. This codes for CASSPLEGRGYNEQFF.

This chain connects TRBV25-1 to TRBJ2-5; no clear D. This CDR3 contains 14 residues. V lost 4 bases and J 5 bases, leaving 14 bases between the germline ends. The germline gives CDR1 MGHDK, CDR2 SYGVNS. DNA for the CDR3: TGTGCCAGCAGTGTACAGCTCTCCGGGGAGACCCAGTACTTC. Translated, it gives CASSVQLSGETQYF.

About this clone: The same CDR3 arises from other DNA sequences in this sample as well. The chain couples TRBV9 to TRBJ2-3; D may be TRBD1 (6 bases). The CDR3 loop spans 15 amino acids. V lost 0 bases to trimming and J lost 3 bases, with 11 bases between them. Germline values: CDR1 SGDLS, CDR2 YYNGEE. CDR3 coding DNA: TGTGCCAGCAGCGTAGTCGGGCAGGGGACAGATACGCAGTATTTT. Encoded protein: CASSVVGQGTDTQYF.

The chain is built from TRBV5-1 and TRBJ1-1; D gene unclear. CDR1 and CDR2 from the germline V gene are SGHRS and YFSETQ. V gave up 0 bases and J gave up 3 bases, with 9 bases separating them. CDR3 length: 14 amino acids. The CDR3 nucleotides are TGCGCCAGCAGCTTGGCCATTGGGGACACTGAAGCTTTCTTT. It yields the protein CASSLAIGDTEAFF.

The chain is built from TRBV28 and TRBJ2-7, with 16 bases matching TRBD2. V was clipped by 5 bases and J by 2 bases; unmatched bases: 12. The CDR3 consists of 19 residues. Germline CDR1 MDHEN, CDR2 SYDVKM. CDR3 bases: TGTGCCAGCAGTGCTACCGGGACTAGCGGGAGGGCGAGCCCCTACGAGCAGTACTTC. Translation gives CASSATGTSGRASPYEQYF.

The V and J genes are TRBV10-1 and TRBJ2-3, with TRBD2 matching 7 bases. Trimming took 8 bases from V and 2 from J; bases not matched to a gene: 13. The germline V gene has CDR1 WNHNN and CDR2 SYGVQD (reference sequence). The CDR3 has 16 amino acids. The CDR3, as DNA: TGCGCCAGCGGAGAATCACTAGCGACAGACACAGATACGCAGTATTTT. This sequence encodes CASGESLATDTDTQYF.

This clone showed up just a few times. This chain connects TRBV30 to TRBJ2-1; 9 bases align to TRBD1. With V trimmed by 4 bases and J by 5 bases, 9 bases remained unmatched. This CDR3 contains 15 residues. Germline CDR1 and CDR2: GTSNPN and SVGIG (reference sequence). This CDR3 is CAWIRRQGVNNEQFF. The DNA for the CDR3 is TGTGCCTGGATTAGGCGACAGGGGGTCAACAATGAGCAGTTCTTC. Together with reference TRBV30 and TRBJ2-1, the CDR3 gives the full variable domain: SQTIHQWPATLVQPVGSPLSLECTVEGTSNPNLYWYRQAAGRGLQLLFYSVGIGQISSEVPQNLSASRPQDRQFILSSKKLLLSDSGFYLCAWIRRQGVNNEQFFGPGTRLTVL.

This chain joins TRBV7-3 and TRBJ1-1; a weak D match, TRBD1 (6 bases). Germline CDR1 and CDR2: SGHTA and FQGTGA. Trimming removed 4 bases at V and 5 bases at J, with 17 bases between. CDR3 length equals 15 residues. The DNA for the CDR3 is TGTGCCAGCAGCTCGCAGGGCCAGGGGCAGACTGAAGCTTTCTTT. This translates into CASSSQGQGQTEAFF.

The chain joins TRBV6-5 to TRBJ2-1; D gene unclear. Germline CDR1 is MNHEY and CDR2 is SVGAGI. The CDR3 has 13 amino acids. V gave up 0 bases and J gave up 15 bases, with 15 bases separating them. CDR3 amino acids: CASSYSIGRPLFF. The CDR3 nucleotides read TGTGCCAGCAGTTACTCGATTGGTCGTCCTTTGTTCTTC.

The genes are TRBV7-2 and TRBJ1-2; D remains ambiguous. Germline-derived CDR1 and CDR2 are SGHTA and FQGNSA. The CDR3 has 14 amino acids. Trimming took 4 bases from V and 8 from J, leaving 17 bases between them. Written as DNA, the CDR3 is TGTGCCAGCAGCTCCACAATGGGCCAAGCAGGCTACACCTTC. Amino acid sequence: CASSSTMGQAGYTF. Together with reference TRBV7-2 and TRBJ1-2, the CDR3 gives the full variable domain: GAGVSQSPSNKVTEKGKDVELRCDPISGHTALYWYRQSLGQGLEFLIYFQGNSAPDKSGLPSDRFSAERTGGSVSTLTIQRTQQEDSAVYLCASSSTMGQAGYTFGSGTRLTVV.

This clone appeared a few times. The chain couples TRBV7-9 to TRBJ2-7; D ambiguous. The length of the CDR3 is 14 residues. Germline CDR1 reads SEHNR; CDR2 reads FQNEAQ (reference sequence). V was shortened by 5 bases and J by 5 bases, with 16 bases between the two germline ends. CDR3 sequence: CASSPRTERNEQYF. The CDR3 DNA follows: TGTGCCAGCAGCCCACGGACCGAGCGCAACGAGCAGTACTTC.

The rearrangement joins TRBV7-2 to TRBJ2-5; D is possibly TRBD1 or TRBD2 (6 bases each). CDR3 length equals 15 residues. Trimming removed 5 bases from V and 4 bases from J, with 17 bases in between. Germline V gives CDR1 SGHTA, CDR2 FQGNSA. CDR3 amino acids: CASSDPRGVRETQYF. CDR3 in DNA: TGTGCCAGCAGCGACCCAAGGGGGGTTCGAGAGACCCAGTACTTC.

The CDR3: CASSYRPGPYTYEQYF. CDR3 sequence (DNA): TGTGCCAGCAGTTACCGCCCGGGGCCGTACACCTACGAGCAGTACTTC. V gene TRBV6-5 combines with J gene TRBJ2-7; the D gene could be TRBD1 or TRBD2 (5 bases each). V lost 2 bases and J 2 bases, leaving 16 bases between the germline ends. CDR1 and CDR2 (germline): MNHEY, SVGAGI. The CDR3 has 16 residues.

The CDR3 DNA follows: TGTGCCAGCAGTGGGGGGGAGGGCACTGAAGCTTTCTTT. This codes for CASSGGEGTEAFF. V and J are TRBV28 and TRBJ1-1; D is possibly TRBD1 (5 bases). Looked up from germline, CDR1 is MDHEN and CDR2 is SYDVKM. Deletions cut 5 bases from V and 4 bases from J, with 11 bases between. This CDR3 region has 13 residues.

J is TRBJ2-5 and V is TRBV4-3; TRBD2 agrees at 8 bases. From germline, CDR1 is LGHNA and CDR2 YSLEER. This CDR3 is 16 amino acids long. The V segment lost 4 bases and the J segment 4 bases; nucleotides outside the gene matches: 11. DNA for the CDR3: TGCGCCAGCAGCCGGAGCGAGCGGGGGTGGGGAGAGACCCAGTACTTC. Amino acids: CASSRSERGWGETQYF.

V is TRBV5-4 and J is TRBJ2-1, with 8 bases lining up with TRBD2. The CDR3 is 16 amino acids. The J segment lost 2 bases and the V segment lost 3 bases, leaving 7 bases of the junction unmatched. Germline V gene data show CDR1 as SGHNT and CDR2 as YYREEE (reference sequence). The CDR3 bases are TGTGCCAGCAGCTGGAAACGGGAGGGTGCCTACAATGAGCAGTTCTTC. Protein: CASSWKREGAYNEQFF.